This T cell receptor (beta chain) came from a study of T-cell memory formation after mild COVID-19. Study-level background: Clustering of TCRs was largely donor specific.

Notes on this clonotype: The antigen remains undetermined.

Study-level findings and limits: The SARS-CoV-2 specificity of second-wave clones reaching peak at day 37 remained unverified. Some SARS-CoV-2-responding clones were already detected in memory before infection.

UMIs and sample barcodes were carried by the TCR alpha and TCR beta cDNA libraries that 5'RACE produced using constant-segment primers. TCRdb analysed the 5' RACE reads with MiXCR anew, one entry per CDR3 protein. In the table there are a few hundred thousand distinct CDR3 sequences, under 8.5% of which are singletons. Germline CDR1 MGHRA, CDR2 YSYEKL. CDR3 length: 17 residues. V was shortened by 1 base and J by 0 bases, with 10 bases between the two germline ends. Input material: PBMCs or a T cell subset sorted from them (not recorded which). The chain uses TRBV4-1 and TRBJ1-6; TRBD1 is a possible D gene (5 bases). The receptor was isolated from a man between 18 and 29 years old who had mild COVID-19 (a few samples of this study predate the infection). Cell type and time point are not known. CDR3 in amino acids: CASSQVMTVSYNSPLHF. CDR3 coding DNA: TGCGCCAGCAGCCAAGTTATGACAGTCTCCTATAATTCACCCCTCCACTTT.